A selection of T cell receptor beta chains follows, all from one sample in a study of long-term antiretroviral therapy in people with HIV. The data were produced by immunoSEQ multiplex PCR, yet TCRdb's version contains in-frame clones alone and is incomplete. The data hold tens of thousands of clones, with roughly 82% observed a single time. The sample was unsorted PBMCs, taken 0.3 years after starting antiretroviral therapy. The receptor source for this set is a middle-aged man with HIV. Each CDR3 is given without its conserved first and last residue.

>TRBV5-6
ASSLIRGMNTEAF
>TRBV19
ASSLLGDHNQPQH
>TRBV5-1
ASSLTSGGNTGELF
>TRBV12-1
ASSPRQDTGELF
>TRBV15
ATSREGHNYGYT
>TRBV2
ASGRGVEAF
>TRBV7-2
ASSSTGGGETQY
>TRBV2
ASSEALGRQPQH
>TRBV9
ASSGGQSSYEQY
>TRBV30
AWSVRGNTEAF
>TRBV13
ASSLGQANEKLF
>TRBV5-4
ASSLDGRTTEAF
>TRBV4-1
ASSQAVGRPTYEQY
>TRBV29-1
SVTGGAAGANVLT
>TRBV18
ASSPRLPGPTSGNTIY
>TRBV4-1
ASSLLGSGNTIY
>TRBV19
ASSISGNQF
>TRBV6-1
ATEATANNEQF
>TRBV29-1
SYGTPAREQY
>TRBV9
ASSVEGNTEAF
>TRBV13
ASSLAVHTDTQY
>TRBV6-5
ASSYEGAPGNTIY